This T cell receptor beta chain was identified during a study of shared T cell receptors in the human thymus. This CDR3 has 15 residues. Trimming shortened V by 0 bases and J by 8 bases, and 17 bases separated the two germline ends. CDR1 is LGHNA and CDR2 is YSLEER in the germline V gene. Generated by immunoSEQ multiplex PCR, the TCRdb table keeps only in-frame clones and is missing some. The sample has about 660,000 clones, roughly 88% seen once. These same records also appear under a second study, on human thymus T cells. That study reports: Those donating were healthy Finnish infants in corrective surgery for congenital heart defects. In corrective heart surgery, resections were taken, and these provided the thymus tissue. Seemingly biased V and J gene usage marked thymic and blood repertoires.

The gene calls are TRBV4-3 and TRBJ2-7; possibly TRBD1 for D (5 bases). This clonotype was sampled from a boy younger than two with a congenital heart defect. Sequenced input: thymocytes. The CDR3 nucleotides are TGCGCCAGCAGCCAAGATATCCAGGGCCTTTACCAGCAGTACTTC. Its protein product is CASSQDIQGLYQQYF.